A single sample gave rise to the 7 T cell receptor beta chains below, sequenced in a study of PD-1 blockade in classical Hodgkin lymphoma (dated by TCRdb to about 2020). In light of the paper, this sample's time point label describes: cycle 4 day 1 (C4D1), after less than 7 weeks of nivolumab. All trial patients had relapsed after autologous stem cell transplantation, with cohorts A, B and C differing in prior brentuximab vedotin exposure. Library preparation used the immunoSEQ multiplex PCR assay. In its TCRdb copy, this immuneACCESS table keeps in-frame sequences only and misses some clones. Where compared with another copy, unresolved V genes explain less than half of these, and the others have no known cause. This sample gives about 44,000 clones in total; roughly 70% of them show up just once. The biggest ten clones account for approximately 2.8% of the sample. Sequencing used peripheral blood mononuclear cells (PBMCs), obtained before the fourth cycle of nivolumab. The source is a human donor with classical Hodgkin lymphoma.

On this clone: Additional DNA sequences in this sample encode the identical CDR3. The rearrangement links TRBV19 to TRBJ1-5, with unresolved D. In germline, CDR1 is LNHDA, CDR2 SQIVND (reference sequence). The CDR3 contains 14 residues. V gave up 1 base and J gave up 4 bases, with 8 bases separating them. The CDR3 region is CASSIGQSNQPQHF. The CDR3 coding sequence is TGTGCCAGTAGTATAGGGCAGAGTAATCAGCCCCAGCATTTT.

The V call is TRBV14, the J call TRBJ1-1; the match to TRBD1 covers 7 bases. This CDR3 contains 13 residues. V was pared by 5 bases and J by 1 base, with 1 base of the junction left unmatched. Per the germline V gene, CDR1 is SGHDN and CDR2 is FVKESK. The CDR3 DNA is TGTGCCAGCAGCGGACAGGAGAACACTGAAGCTTTCTTT. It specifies CASSGQENTEAFF.

The DNA of the CDR3 is TGTGCCAGCAGCGTAGGTTGGGGGACTATTTACAATGAGCAGTTCTTC. It yields the protein CASSVGWGTIYNEQFF. The chain carries TRBV9 and TRBJ2-1; TRBD2 agrees at 7 bases. The CDR3 covers 16 residues. Germline lookup yields CDR1 SGDLS and CDR2 YYNGEE. Trimming at V came to 0 bases and at J to 4 bases, leaving 7 bases not matched to a gene.

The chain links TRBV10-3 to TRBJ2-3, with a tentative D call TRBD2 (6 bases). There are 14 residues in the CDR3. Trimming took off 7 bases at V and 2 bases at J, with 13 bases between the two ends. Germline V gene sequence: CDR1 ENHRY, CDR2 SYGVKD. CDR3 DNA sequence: TGTGCCATCAACCCAAGCGGGTTCACAGATACGCAGTATTTT. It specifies CAINPSGFTDTQYF.

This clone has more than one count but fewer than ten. CDR3 in DNA: TGTGCCAGCAGTTACTCGACCGGGACGGGGGATGGCTACACCTTC. As protein: CASSYSTGTGDGYTF. The chain combines TRBV6-5 with TRBJ1-2, with a possible D match to TRBD1 (5 bases). The CDR3 extends over 15 amino acids. Germline CDR1 MNHEY, CDR2 SVGAGI. V dropped 0 bases and J dropped 6 bases, with 14 bases sitting between them.

This CDR3 is CASGRENRGPNEKLFF. In DNA, the CDR3 is TGTGCCAGCGGCAGGGAAAACAGGGGACCTAATGAAAAACTGTTTTTT. The chain is built from TRBV4-2 and TRBJ1-4; TRBD1 aligns across 7 bases. V lost 8 bases and J lost 3; bases outside the gene matches: 12. CDR3 size: 16 residues. The germline V gene encodes CDR1 LGHNA and CDR2 YNFKEQ.

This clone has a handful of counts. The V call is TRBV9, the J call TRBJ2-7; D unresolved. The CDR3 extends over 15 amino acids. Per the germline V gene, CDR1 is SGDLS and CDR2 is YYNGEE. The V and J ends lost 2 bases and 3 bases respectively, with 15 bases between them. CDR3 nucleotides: TGTGCCAGCAGCGTCCCCTCAGGCCCGAACTACGAGCAGTACTTC. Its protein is CASSVPSGPNYEQYF.